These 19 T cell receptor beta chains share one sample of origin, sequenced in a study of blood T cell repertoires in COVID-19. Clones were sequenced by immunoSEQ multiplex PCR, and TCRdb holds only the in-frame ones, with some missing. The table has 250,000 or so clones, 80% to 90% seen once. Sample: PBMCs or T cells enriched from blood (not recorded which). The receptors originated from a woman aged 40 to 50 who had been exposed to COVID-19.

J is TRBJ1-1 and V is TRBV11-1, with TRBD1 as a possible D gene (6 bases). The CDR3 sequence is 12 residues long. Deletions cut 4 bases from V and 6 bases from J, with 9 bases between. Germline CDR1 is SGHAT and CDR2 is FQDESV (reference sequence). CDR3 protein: CASSSTGSEAFF. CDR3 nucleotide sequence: TGTGCCAGCAGCTCTACAGGGTCTGAAGCTTTCTTT.

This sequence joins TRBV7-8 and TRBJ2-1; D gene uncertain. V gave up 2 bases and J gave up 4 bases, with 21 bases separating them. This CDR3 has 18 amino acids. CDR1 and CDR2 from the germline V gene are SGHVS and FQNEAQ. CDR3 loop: CASSLIISGPPPYNEQFF. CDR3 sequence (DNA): TGTGCCAGCAGCTTAATCATATCGGGTCCCCCTCCTTACAATGAGCAGTTCTTC. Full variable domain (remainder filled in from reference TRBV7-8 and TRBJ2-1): GAGVSQSPRYKVAKRGQDVALRCDPISGHVSLFWYQQALGQGPEFLTYFQNEAQLDKSGLPSDRFFAERPEGSVSTLKIQRTQQEDSAVYLCASSLIISGPPPYNEQFFGPGTRLTVL.

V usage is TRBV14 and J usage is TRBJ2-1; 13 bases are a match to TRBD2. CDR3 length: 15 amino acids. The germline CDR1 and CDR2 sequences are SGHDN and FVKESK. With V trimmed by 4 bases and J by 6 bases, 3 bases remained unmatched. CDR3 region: CASSPTSGRANEQFF. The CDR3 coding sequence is TGTGCCAGCAGCCCTACTAGCGGGAGGGCCAATGAGCAGTTCTTC.

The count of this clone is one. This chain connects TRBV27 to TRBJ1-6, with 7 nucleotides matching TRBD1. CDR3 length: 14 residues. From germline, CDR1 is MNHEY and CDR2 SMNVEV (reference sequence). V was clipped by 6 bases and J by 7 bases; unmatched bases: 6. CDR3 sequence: CASRWAGGNSPLHF. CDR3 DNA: TGTGCCAGCAGGTGGGCAGGGGGAAATTCACCCCTCCACTTT.

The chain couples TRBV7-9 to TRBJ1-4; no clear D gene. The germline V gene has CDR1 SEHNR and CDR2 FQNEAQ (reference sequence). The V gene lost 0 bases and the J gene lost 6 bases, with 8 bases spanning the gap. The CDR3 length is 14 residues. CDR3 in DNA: TGTGCCAGCAGCTTAGCCTCGGTACATGAAAAACTGTTTTTT. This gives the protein CASSLASVHEKLFF. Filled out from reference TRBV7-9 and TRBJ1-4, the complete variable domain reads DTGVSQNPRHKITKRGQNVTFRCDPISEHNRLYWYRQTLGQGPEFLTYFQNEAQLEKSRLLSDRFSAERPKGSFSTLEIQRTEQGDSAMYLCASSLASVHEKLFFGSGTQLSVL.

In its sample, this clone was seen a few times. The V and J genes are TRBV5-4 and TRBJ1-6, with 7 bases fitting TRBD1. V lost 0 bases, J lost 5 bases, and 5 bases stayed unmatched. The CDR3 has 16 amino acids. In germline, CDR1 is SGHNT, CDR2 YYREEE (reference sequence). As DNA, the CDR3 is TGTGCCAGCAGCTTGGTAGGGGGCGGCGATAATTCACCCCTCCACTTT. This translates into CASSLVGGGDNSPLHF.

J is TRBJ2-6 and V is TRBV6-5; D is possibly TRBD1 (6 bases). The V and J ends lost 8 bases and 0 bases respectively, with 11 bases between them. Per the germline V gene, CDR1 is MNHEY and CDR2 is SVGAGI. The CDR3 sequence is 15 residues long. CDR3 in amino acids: CASQTGLSGANVLTF. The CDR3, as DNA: TGTGCCAGCCAGACAGGCCTCTCTGGGGCCAACGTCCTGACTTTC.

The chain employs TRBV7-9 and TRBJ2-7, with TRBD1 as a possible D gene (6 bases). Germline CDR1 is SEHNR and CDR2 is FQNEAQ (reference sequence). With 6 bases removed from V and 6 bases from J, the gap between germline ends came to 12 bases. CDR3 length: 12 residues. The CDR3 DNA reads TGTGCCAGCAGGCCAGGGGCTGGCGAGCAGTACTTC. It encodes CASRPGAGEQYF.

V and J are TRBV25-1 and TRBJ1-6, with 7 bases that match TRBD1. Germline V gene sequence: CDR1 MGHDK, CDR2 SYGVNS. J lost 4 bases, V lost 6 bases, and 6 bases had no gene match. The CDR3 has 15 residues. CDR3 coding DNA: TGTGCCAGCAGGGCAACGGGACAGTATAATTCACCCCTCCACTTT. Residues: CASRATGQYNSPLHF.

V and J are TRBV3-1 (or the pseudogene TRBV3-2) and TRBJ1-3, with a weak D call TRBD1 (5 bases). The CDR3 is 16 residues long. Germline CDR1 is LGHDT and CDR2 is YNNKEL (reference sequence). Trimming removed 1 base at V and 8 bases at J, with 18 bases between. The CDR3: CASSQGQGGMIDTIYF. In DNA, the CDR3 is TGTGCCAGCAGCCAAGGTCAGGGCGGTATGATAGACACCATATATTTT.

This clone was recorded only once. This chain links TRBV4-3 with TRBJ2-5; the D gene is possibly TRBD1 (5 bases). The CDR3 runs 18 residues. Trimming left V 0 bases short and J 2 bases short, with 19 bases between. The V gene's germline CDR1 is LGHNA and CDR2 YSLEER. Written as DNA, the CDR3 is TGCGCCAGCAGCCAAGATAGGGGCGCCACCGCCCCTCAAGAGACCCAGTACTTC. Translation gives CASSQDRGATAPQETQYF.

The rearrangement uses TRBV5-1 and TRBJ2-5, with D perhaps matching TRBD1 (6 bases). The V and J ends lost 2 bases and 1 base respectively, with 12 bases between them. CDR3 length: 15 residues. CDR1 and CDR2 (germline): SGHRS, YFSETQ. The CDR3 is CASSFGQRTQETQYF. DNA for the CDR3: TGCGCCAGCAGCTTCGGACAGCGGACCCAAGAGACCCAGTACTTC.

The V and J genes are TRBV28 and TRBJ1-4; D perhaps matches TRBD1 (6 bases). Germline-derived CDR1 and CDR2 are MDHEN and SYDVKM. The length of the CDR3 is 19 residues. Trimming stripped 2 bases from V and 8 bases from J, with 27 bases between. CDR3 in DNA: TGTGCCAGCAGTTTACTGGGTATAGGTTGGGGGCGTCGTAAGGAAAAACTGTTTTTT. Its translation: CASSLLGIGWGRRKEKLFF.

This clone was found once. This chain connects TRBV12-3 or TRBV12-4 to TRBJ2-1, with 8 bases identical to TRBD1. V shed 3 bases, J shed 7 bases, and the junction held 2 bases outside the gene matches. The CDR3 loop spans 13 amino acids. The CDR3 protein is CASSLRQGNEQFF. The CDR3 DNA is TGTGCCAGCAGTTTGAGACAGGGGAATGAGCAGTTCTTC.

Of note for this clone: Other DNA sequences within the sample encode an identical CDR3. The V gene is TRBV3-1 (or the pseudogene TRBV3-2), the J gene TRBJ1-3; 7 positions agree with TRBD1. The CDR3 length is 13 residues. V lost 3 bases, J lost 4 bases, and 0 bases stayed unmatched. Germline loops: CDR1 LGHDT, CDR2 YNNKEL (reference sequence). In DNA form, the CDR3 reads TGTGCCAGCAGCCAGGGACAGGGAAACACCATATATTTT. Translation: CASSQGQGNTIYF.

The CDR3 bases are TGCAGCGTCGCGACGGGGGACCATGGCTACACCTTC. This gives the protein CSVATGDHGYTF. V and J are TRBV29-1 and TRBJ1-2; weak D call: TRBD1 (5 bases). V was trimmed by 6 bases and J by 6 bases, leaving 14 bases between them. The germline V gene encodes CDR1 SQVTM and CDR2 ANQGSEA. This CDR3 is built from 12 residues.

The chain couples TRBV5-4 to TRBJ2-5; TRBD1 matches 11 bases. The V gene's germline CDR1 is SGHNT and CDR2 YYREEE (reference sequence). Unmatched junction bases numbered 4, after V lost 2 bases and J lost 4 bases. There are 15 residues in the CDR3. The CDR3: CASSFWTGGTETQYF. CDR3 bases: TGTGCCAGCAGCTTTTGGACAGGGGGCACAGAGACCCAGTACTTC.

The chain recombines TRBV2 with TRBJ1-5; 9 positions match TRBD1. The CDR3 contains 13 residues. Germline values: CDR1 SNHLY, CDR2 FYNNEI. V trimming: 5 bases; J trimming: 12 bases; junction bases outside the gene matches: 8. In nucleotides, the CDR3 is TGTGCCAGCAGTACGGGGGACAGGGCCTTCCAGCATTTT. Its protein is CASSTGDRAFQHF.

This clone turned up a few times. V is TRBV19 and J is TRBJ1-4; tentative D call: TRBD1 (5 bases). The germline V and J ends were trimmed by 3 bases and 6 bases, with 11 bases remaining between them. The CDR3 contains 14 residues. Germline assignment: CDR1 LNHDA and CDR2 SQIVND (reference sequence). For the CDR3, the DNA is TGTGCCAGTAGTATTTTCAGGGAGGATGAAAAACTGTTTTTT. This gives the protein CASSIFREDEKLFF.